The source of this TCR beta chain is a study of cytomegalovirus exposure and HLA in healthy donors. General study points: Common viral pathogens (according to a later analysis) appeared linked to several of the most significant clusters.

With regard to this clone: Its antigen is unidentified.

This CDR3 spans 15 amino acids. The germline V gene has CDR1 MNHEY and CDR2 SVGAGI. V shed 6 bases and J 3 bases; nucleotides not matched to a gene: 7. Primers included in the PCR were 60 Vbeta and 13 Jbeta primers. The data were produced by immunoSEQ multiplex PCR, yet TCRdb's version contains in-frame clones alone and is incomplete. This sample has some 80,000 clones, with under 80% found just once. The material sequenced was PBMCs. This sequence was found in a man aged 18 to 30 in good health and CMV-seropositive. V is TRBV6-5 and J is TRBJ2-7; 11 bases map to TRBD1. The chain's CDR3 is CASRRTGGQGYEQYF. The CDR3 nucleotides read TGTGCCAGCAGACGGACAGGGGGCCAGGGCTACGAGCAGTACTTC.